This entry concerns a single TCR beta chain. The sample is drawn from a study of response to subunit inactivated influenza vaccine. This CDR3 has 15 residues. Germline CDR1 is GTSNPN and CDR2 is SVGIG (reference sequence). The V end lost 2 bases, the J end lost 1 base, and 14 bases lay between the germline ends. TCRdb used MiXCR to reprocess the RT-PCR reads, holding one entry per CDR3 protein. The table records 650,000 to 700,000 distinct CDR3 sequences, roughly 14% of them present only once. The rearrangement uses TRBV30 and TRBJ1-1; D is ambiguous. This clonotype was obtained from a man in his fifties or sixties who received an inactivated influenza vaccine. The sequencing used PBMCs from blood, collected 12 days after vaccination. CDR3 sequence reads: CAWSWRGRGNTEAFF. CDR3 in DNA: TGTGCCTGGAGTTGGAGAGGGCGGGGGAACACTGAAGCTTTCTTT.